This T cell receptor (beta chain) comes out of a study of blood T cells in healthy people across ages (dated by TCRdb to the mid-2010s). At the level of the whole study: In model experiments, template switching captured roughly one uniquely barcoded TCR beta cDNA molecule for every two T cells. Age-related changes in TCR beta repertoire diversity were measured in the study by deep sequencing normalized with unique cDNA molecular identifiers. The study analyzed two additional independent replicas of 1 million unique cDNA reads from the same blood draw for two donors, one aged 18 to 30 and one aged 80 or older. The donors were split into four age groups: young (average about 16 years), middle-aged (roughly 39), aged (62) and long-lived (roughly 86).

Reading from cysteine to phenylalanine, the CDR3 counts 14 amino acids. Only the CDR3 region is kept as DNA, spanning 42 bases read in frame from base 1. From a lookup of the germline V gene, CDR1 and CDR2 are SGHTA and FQGNSA. The junction carries 14 bases between V and J, which are trimmed by 5 bases and 4 bases respectively. General conclusions and limits of the study: Compared with the aged group, the long-lived group had more naive CD4+ T cells, fewer expanded clones and increased TCR diversity, a pattern suggesting age selection. Bulk unsorted PBMC profiling prevented conclusive comparison of naive and antigen-experienced compartments. Estimates of total diversity from one million sequenced T cells were regarded as lower bounds and underestimates. The percentage of naive T cells measured by flow cytometry correlated strongly with observed TCR beta diversity. Because donor CMV infection status was unknown, age-related changes in expanded clonotypes were potentially confounded. As age increased, observed TCR beta diversity per million T cells dropped in a roughly linear way, and a significant reduction was already evident by age about 40.

Donors were under 40 systemically healthy Caucasian individuals from Russia aged roughly 6 to 90 years. Each donor gave approximately 9.4 milliliters of peripheral blood, drawn into EDTA-treated Vacutainer tubes. Ficoll-Paque density-gradient centrifugation was used to isolate PBMCs, with at least 7 million per sample. Total RNA, at least 5 micrograms per sample, was extracted from PBMCs with Trizol reagent. For every donor, an aliquot of PBMCs went through flow cytometry to measure the percentages of naive CD45RAhigh/CD27high T cells. Worth noting for this clonotype: Its antigen is currently not known. Base qualities were left out, and no much larger clone turns up one base away.

The method behind the library was 5' RACE. Reads for this sample came from an Illumina HiSeq 2500. A second PCR of roughly 7 to 11 cycles was run with a J-beta primer mix and a sample-barcoded 5' primer. A template-switch 5' adaptor carrying 12 random nucleotides introduced a unique molecular identifier onto each TCR beta cDNA molecule. Each sample yielded at least 2.5 million CDR3-containing paired-end reads. All of the RNA was converted into first-strand cDNA using the Mint cDNA synthesis kit, with a TRBC-specific oligonucleotide serving as the primer. Following uracil-DNA glycosylase treatment, a first 18-cycle PCR with universal primers M1SS and BC2_uni_R was performed on all cDNA. Under the source paper's analysis protocol: Normalization of each sample was performed by random selection of 1 million high-quality reads, each carrying a distinct molecular identifier. Instead of being binned into consensus sequences, reads with shared molecular identifiers were discarded. CDR3 identification, clonotype clustering and error correction used MiTCR with a Q25 quality threshold and the strictest error-elimination algorithm. A nonparametric unseen species model using Euler transformation provided a lower-bound estimate of total TCR beta diversity. TCRdb trimmed public reads at Q25 via fastp, called clones via MiXCR and kept in-frame beta chains. Each entry is one CDR3 protein sequence, shown with its most common DNA and genes. What appears here as the V and J calls and clone size reflects TCRdb's work, not the paper's. The sample profile shows some 940,000 distinct CDR3 sequences; around 29% of them were found once. The ten largest clones represent roughly 10% of the sample.

These records were also assigned to another study, of T cells of mothers and their children. The second paper states: Donors were nine systemically healthy Caucasian individuals: three mothers and their six children. cDNA synthesis consumed the entire amount of extracted RNA, loaded at approximately 1.6 ug RNA in each 15 ul reaction. In the second PCR, the M1S primer introduced both the sample barcodes and 2-4 random nucleotides. Over 10 million TCR beta CDR3 reads came from each mother, compared with 2.5 million to 3.5 million reads from each child. TCR recombination output is similarly shaped by thymic selection in related and unrelated pairs, with a minor effect exerted by inherited differences. Normalized repertoire overlap in related mother-child pairs was always slightly higher than in unrelated mother-child pairs, but the difference was never significant. No persistent microchimeric T cell clones were found, with a detection sensitivity of 75 to 100 clones per million clonotypes. In the study, deep NGS was used to compare the TCR beta repertoires of mothers and children, and features distinguishing related mother-child pairs from unrelated individuals were sought. On average, the children were approximately 11 +/- 4 years old, while the mothers were roughly 36 +/- 4 years old. After adapters were ligated using NEBNext reagents, the libraries underwent 100+100 nt paired-end sequencing on an Illumina HiSeq 2000. To avoid cross-contamination, the mother libraries and the child libraries were prepared a month apart and sequenced in separate runs. For each donor, somewhere between about 450,000 and 2,200,000 distinct TCR beta clonotypes were identified. Naive TCR beta clonotypes were estimated from low-frequency clonotypes matched to each donor's FACS-determined naive share, without sorting.

Sequenced input: blood. The chain links TRBV7-2 with TRBJ2-5, with no reliable assignment of the D segment. The source is a woman aged 40 to 50 in good health. The CDR3 protein sequence reads: CASSLPPPGETQYF. The DNA is as follows: TGTGCCAGCAGCCTACCCCCCCCGGGAGAGACCCAGTACTTC.